The 28 T cell receptor beta chains listed next were all sequenced from one sample in a study of OX40 agonist ivuxolimab in advanced cancers. Library generation was performed with the immunoSEQ multiplex PCR assay. TCRdb mirrors the immuneACCESS table, restricted to in-frame sequences. Some clones are absent from its copies; in checked studies, under half trace to an unresolved V gene, and the reason for the others is unknown. The sample includes some 50,000 clones, with about 87% observed a single time. The ten largest clones capture less than 6% of the sample. The sample consisted of CD4+ or CD8+ T cells sorted from blood, taken in a trial of the OX40 agonist ivuxolimab. These receptors all stem from an adult with an advanced solid tumor such as melanoma, head and neck, liver or kidney cancer.

This clone occurred once. This chain connects TRBV11-2 to TRBJ1-2; D is perhaps TRBD1 (5 bases). V was shortened by 9 bases and J by 0 bases, with 11 bases between the two germline ends. The CDR3 is 13 residues long. The germline V gene has CDR1 SGHAT and CDR2 FQNNGV. This CDR3 is CARQRGPNYGYTF. The CDR3 DNA reads TGTGCCAGACAACGGGGACCTAACTATGGCTACACCTTC.

The chain joins TRBV6-5 to TRBJ2-2; D remains unclear. V was pared by 5 bases and J by 1 base, with 8 bases between. Per germline, CDR1 MNHEY and CDR2 SVGAGI. The CDR3 is 14 amino acids. The CDR3 here is CASSPIWNTGELFF. The DNA of the CDR3 is TGTGCCAGCAGTCCGATCTGGAACACCGGGGAGCTGTTTTTT.

The V and J genes are TRBV7-9 and TRBJ2-2; D may be TRBD1 (6 bases). V dropped 8 bases and J dropped 2 bases, with 9 bases sitting between them. CDR3 length: 13 residues. Per the germline V gene, CDR1 is SEHNR and CDR2 is FQNEAQ (reference sequence). For the CDR3, the DNA is TGTGCCAGCGGGGGACAAAACACCGGGGAGCTGTTTTTT. It is translated as CASGGQNTGELFF.

This rearrangement joins TRBV19 to TRBJ2-2, with unresolved D. V was trimmed by 2 bases and J by 3 bases, leaving 10 bases between them. This CDR3 contains 15 residues. The germline V gene encodes CDR1 LNHDA and CDR2 SQIVND (reference sequence). For the CDR3, the DNA is TGTGCCAGTAGTATAAAAGCTATAGACACCGGGGAGCTGTTTTTT. Protein: CASSIKAIDTGELFF.

The V and J genes are TRBV19 and TRBJ2-3; TRBD1 aligns across 10 bases. This CDR3 contains 18 residues. Germline loops: CDR1 LNHDA, CDR2 SQIVND (reference sequence). Germline trimming cut 0 bases from V and 1 base from J; bases unmatched to any gene: 7. CDR3 region: CASSIDLWDRGGTDTQYF. The CDR3 nucleotides read TGTGCCAGTAGTATAGATCTATGGGACAGGGGTGGCACAGATACGCAGTATTTT.

This chain links TRBV5-8 with TRBJ2-7, with D unclear. Trimming left V 4 bases short and J 2 bases short, with 4 bases between. CDR1 and CDR2 (germline): SGHTS, YDEGEE. This CDR3 region has 11 residues. The CDR3 protein is CASSQTYEQYF. CDR3 in DNA: TGTGCCAGCAGCCAGACCTACGAGCAGTACTTC.

This sequence joins TRBV5-5 and TRBJ2-3, with D hard to call. Trimming removed 0 bases at V and 6 bases at J, with 5 bases between. The germline V gene encodes CDR1 SGHKS and CDR2 YYEKEE (reference sequence). The CDR3 runs 12 residues. CDR3 DNA sequence: TGTGCCAGCAGCTTGGTAGAGGATACGCAGTATTTT. It is translated as CASSLVEDTQYF. Full variable domain (outside the CDR3, taken from reference TRBV5-5 and TRBJ2-3): DAGVTQSPTHLIKTRGQQVTLRCSPISGHKSVSWYQQVLGQGPQFIFQYYEKEERGRGNFPDRFSARQFPNYSSELNVNALLLGDSALYLCASSLVEDTQYFGPGTRLTVL.

The V gene is TRBV18, the J gene TRBJ2-7; D uncertain. There are 14 residues in the CDR3. The V and J ends lost 3 bases and 1 base respectively, with 10 bases between them. CDR1 and CDR2 from the germline V gene are KGHSH and LQKENI. CDR3 in amino acids: CASSPSTESYEQYF. CDR3 DNA sequence: TGTGCCAGCTCACCTTCAACAGAGTCCTACGAGCAGTACTTC.

The CDR3 bases are TGTGCCAGCAGCGTAGTACAGGGGGCCGGGGAGCTGTTTTTT. Protein sequence: CASSVVQGAGELFF. The rearrangement uses TRBV9 and TRBJ2-2; TRBD1 aligns across 8 bases. Germline V gene data show CDR1 as SGDLS and CDR2 as YYNGEE. After removal of 0 bases from V and 6 bases from J, the junction contained 1 base not matched to a gene. The CDR3 has 14 residues.

This chain links TRBV28 with TRBJ2-2, with 11 positions matching TRBD2. V was clipped by 2 bases and J by 9 bases; unmatched bases: 23. Germline CDR1 is MDHEN and CDR2 is SYDVKM. The CDR3 runs to 21 residues. CDR3 amino acids: CASSLRRTHTSGRTHPRELFF. CDR3 nucleotides: TGTGCCAGCAGTTTACGTCGGACGCATACTAGCGGGAGAACCCACCCCCGGGAGCTGTTTTTT.

V and J are TRBV29-1 and TRBJ1-1; D is unresolved. Trimming left V 2 bases short and J 8 bases short, with 12 bases between. CDR3 length: 12 amino acids. CDR1 SQVTM and CDR2 ANQGSEA come from the germline V gene. CDR3 amino acids: CSVERNRKEAFF. The CDR3 region has the DNA TGCAGCGTTGAACGGAATCGGAAGGAAGCTTTCTTT.

The gene calls are TRBV6-5 and TRBJ1-4; D ambiguous. The CDR3 extends over 15 amino acids. The V and J ends lost 0 bases and 5 bases respectively, with 10 bases between them. Germline V lookup: CDR1 MNHEY, CDR2 SVGAGI. Here the CDR3 DNA reads TGTGCCAGCAGTTACTCGGTCGACGGGAATGAAAAACTGTTTTTT. Translated: CASSYSVDGNEKLFF.

The gene calls are TRBV28 and TRBJ2-5; 11 bases match TRBD1. In germline, CDR1 is MDHEN, CDR2 SYDVKM. CDR3 size: 16 residues. J gave up 4 bases and V 2 bases, and 6 bases lay outside the gene matches. The CDR3 reads CASSLTSGTGGETQYF. CDR3 DNA: TGTGCCAGCAGTTTAACTTCCGGGACAGGGGGAGAGACCCAGTACTTC.

CDR3 sequence: CASSLQRRNTEAFF. Here the CDR3 DNA reads TGTGCCAGCAGCCTTCAGAGAAGGAACACTGAAGCTTTCTTT. The genes are TRBV28 and TRBJ1-1; the D is unclear. CDR1 is MDHEN, CDR2 SYDVKM, per germline. Between the trimmed V and J ends, which lost 6 bases and 1 base, there was a span of 12 bases. This CDR3 has 14 residues. The full variable domain, completed using reference TRBV28 and TRBJ1-1, is DVKVTQSSRYLVKRTGEKVFLECVQDMDHENMFWYRQDPGLGLRLIYFSYDVKMKEKGDIPEGYSVSREKKERFSLILESASTNQTSMYLCASSLQRRNTEAFFGQGTRLTVV.

V and J are TRBV4-2 and TRBJ2-2; D might be TRBD1 (6 bases). CDR1 and CDR2 from the germline V gene are LGHNA and YNFKEQ. This CDR3 comprises 14 residues. The V and J ends lost 2 bases and 9 bases respectively, with 13 bases between them. CDR3 protein: CASSQPKQGRELFF. For the CDR3, the DNA is TGTGCCAGCAGCCAACCCAAACAGGGCCGGGAGCTGTTTTTT.

The chain has TRBV28 and TRBJ2-7; 9 nucleotides match TRBD1. The length of the CDR3 is 15 residues. Per the germline V gene, CDR1 is MDHEN and CDR2 is SYDVKM. J lost 5 bases, V lost 2 bases, and 7 bases had no gene match. CDR3 nucleotides: TGTGCCAGCAGTTTACCCGGGACAGGGAAGAACGAGCAGTACTTC. Protein: CASSLPGTGKNEQYF.

This clone was recorded only once. The chain joins TRBV7-8 to TRBJ2-7, with 16 bases that match TRBD2. Trimming took 1 base from V and 4 from J; bases not matched to a gene: 7. The CDR3 runs to 18 residues. CDR1 is SGHVS, CDR2 FQNEAQ, per germline. The CDR3 here is CASSLGGLAGGPLYEQYF. In nucleotides, the CDR3 is TGTGCCAGCAGCTTAGGGGGACTAGCGGGAGGGCCGTTGTACGAGCAGTACTTC.

The rearrangement links TRBV19 to TRBJ2-7; 10 bases are shared with TRBD2. The CDR3 runs 15 residues. Per germline, CDR1 LNHDA and CDR2 SQIVND (reference sequence). V lost 5 bases to trimming and J lost 6 bases; unmatched junction nucleotides: 10. CDR3 in amino acids: CASSVHLAGVAEQYF. The CDR3 DNA reads TGTGCCAGTAGTGTTCATCTAGCGGGAGTCGCCGAGCAGTACTTC.

The chain carries TRBV5-6 and TRBJ2-3; D could derive from TRBD1 or TRBD2 (5 bases each). CDR3 length equals 11 residues. V was pared by 7 bases and J by 8 bases, with 11 bases between. Germline CDR1 is SGHDT and CDR2 is YYEEEE. In DNA form, the CDR3 reads TGTGCCAGCGGTGGTGGGGGTACGCAGTATTTT. It encodes CASGGGGTQYF.

The CDR3 loop reads CASSFRFGGMGAKNIQYF. CDR3 in DNA: TGTGCCAGCAGTTTTAGGTTCGGGGGGATGGGAGCCAAAAACATTCAGTACTTC. This chain uses TRBV27 with TRBJ2-4; 7 positions match TRBD2. From germline, CDR1 is MNHEY and CDR2 SMNVEV (reference sequence). Germline trimming cut 3 bases from V and 0 bases from J; bases unmatched to any gene: 11. This CDR3 region has 18 residues.

This chain joins TRBV4-2 and TRBJ1-5; D gene unclear. The V end lost 0 bases, the J end lost 5 bases, and 5 bases lay between the germline ends. This CDR3 has 13 amino acids. The germline V gene has CDR1 LGHNA and CDR2 YNFKEQ. The CDR3 protein is CASSQDLHQPQHF. The CDR3 DNA reads TGTGCCAGCAGCCAAGATCTGCATCAGCCCCAGCATTTT.

The J gene is TRBJ2-5, the V gene TRBV5-1; no clear D. This CDR3 region has 13 residues. Germline values: CDR1 SGHRS, CDR2 YFSETQ. V was trimmed by 0 bases and J by 2 bases, leaving 5 bases between them. The DNA of the CDR3 is TGCGCCAGCAGCTTGGGCCAGCAAGAGACCCAGTACTTC. As protein: CASSLGQQETQYF.

This chain connects TRBV5-1 to TRBJ2-3, with 8 bases aligning to TRBD2. The V gene's germline CDR1 is SGHRS and CDR2 YFSETQ. V was pared by 2 bases and J by 5 bases, with 4 bases of the junction left unmatched. This CDR3 is 14 amino acids long. The CDR3 DNA follows: TGCGCCAGCAGCTTCCAAGCGGGAGAAGATACGCAGTATTTT. Residues: CASSFQAGEDTQYF.

V is TRBV5-5 and J is TRBJ2-2, with 7 bases identical to TRBD2. Per the germline V gene, CDR1 is SGHKS and CDR2 is YYEKEE (reference sequence). The CDR3 has 16 amino acids. V shed 4 bases and J 4 bases; nucleotides not matched to a gene: 10. CDR3 sequence: CASSLSPGTITGELFF. CDR3 nucleotide sequence: TGTGCCAGCAGCCTCTCACCCGGGACTATCACCGGGGAGCTGTTTTTT.

This clone was picked up a small number of times. This CDR3 is missing its conserved last phenylalanine or tryptophan, likely due to a read error. The DNA is omitted, as the CDR3 cannot be located on it reliably, and the CDR3 follows TCRdb's listing. The genes are TRBV7-6 and TRBJ1-4. The CDR3 is 12 residues long, counting both termini. Per germline, CDR1 SGHVS and CDR2 FNYEAQ. This CDR3 is CASSLIAPSECL.

This clone appeared a single time. The chain links TRBV28 to TRBJ2-7, with no clear D. The CDR3 contains 12 residues. The germline V and J ends were trimmed by 4 bases and 2 bases, with 6 bases remaining between them. Germline V gene data show CDR1 as MDHEN and CDR2 as SYDVKM. CDR3 bases: TGTGCCAGCAGTTCACCCCCCTACGAGCAGTACTTC. Its protein product is CASSSPPYEQYF.

CDR3 sequence: CASSLNTSPDTQYF. Written as DNA, the CDR3 is TGTGCCAGCAGCTTAAATACTAGCCCCGATACGCAGTATTTT. This chain connects TRBV7-2 to TRBJ2-3, with D perhaps matching TRBD2 (6 bases). V lost 2 bases to trimming and J lost 6 bases, with 12 bases between them. This CDR3 spans 14 amino acids. CDR1 is SGHTA and CDR2 is FQGNSA in the germline V gene.

The chain links TRBV4-1 to TRBJ2-1, with no clear D. Trimming removed 0 bases at V and 0 bases at J, with 18 bases between. The V gene's germline CDR1 is MGHRA and CDR2 YSYEKL. This CDR3 has 19 amino acids. The chain's CDR3 is CASSQDGPDPAISYNEQFF. For the CDR3, the DNA is TGCGCCAGCAGCCAAGATGGGCCAGACCCGGCCATCTCCTACAATGAGCAGTTCTTC.